A selection of T cell receptor beta chains follows, all from one sample in a study of CD8+ T cells in alopecia areata. TCRdb's copy holds only in-frame clones and misses some; the assay was immunoSEQ multiplex PCR. The sample shows some 110,000 clones, roughly 50% of them seen only once. The material was CD8+ T cells sorted from blood, obtained at week 4, from a patient treated with tofacitinib. Receptors originate from a human donor with alopecia areata. Both conserved end residues are part of each CDR3. A D gene is named only where the DNA matches it firmly. Rows give clone size only sometimes, using once, few, many, or a class for an expanded clone.

CDR3	DNA	size	J	V	D
CAWSSQAAGQPQHF	TGTGCCTGGAGTTCACAGGCCGCGGGTCAGCCCCAGCATTTT	-	TRBJ1-5	TRBV30	-
CASSPAGDRETQYF	TGTGCCAGCTCACCCGCAGGGGATCGGGAGACCCAGTACTTC	-	TRBJ2-5	TRBV18	-
CASSLNPTYEQYF	TGTGCCAGCAGCTTAAATCCTACCTACGAGCAGTACTTC	few	TRBJ2-7	TRBV7-9	-
CATQPRSGGRTEAFF	TGTGCCACCCAACCCCGTAGCGGGGGCCGGACTGAAGCTTTCTTT	-	TRBJ1-1	TRBV27	-
CSFRTAGTDTQYF	TGCAGCTTTAGAACGGCGGGGACAGATACGCAGTATTTT	-	TRBJ2-3	TRBV29-1	-
CASSLGGREQYF	TGTGCCAGCAGCTTAGGAGGGAGGGAGCAGTACTTC	-	TRBJ2-7	TRBV13	-
CASSLGLEGPGYGYTF	TGTGCCAGCAGCTTAGGATTGGAGGGGCCGGGCTATGGCTACACCTTC	-	TRBJ1-2	TRBV7-9	-
CASSLPRDKGDYGYTF	TGTGCCAGCAGCTTACCTCGGGACAAGGGGGACTATGGCTACACCTTC	-	TRBJ1-2	TRBV7-9	-
CATREGDPTDTQYF	TGTGCCACCAGAGAAGGCGACCCCACAGATACGCAGTATTTT	-	TRBJ2-3	TRBV15	-
CASSTQSPQVAYEQYF	TGTGCCAGCAGCACCCAATCCCCTCAGGTGGCCTACGAGCAGTACTTC	few	TRBJ2-7	TRBV7-9	-
CATSRSRDPPYGYTF	TGTGCCACCAGCAGAAGCCGGGACCCACCCTATGGCTACACCTTC	-	TRBJ1-2	TRBV15	-
CAWATGTGTLEAFF	TGTGCCTGGGCCACCGGGACAGGGACACTTGAAGCTTTCTTT	-	TRBJ1-1	TRBV30	TRBD1
CASSPGAGMSQPQHF	TGTGCCAGCAGCCCTGGGGCAGGGATGAGTCAGCCCCAGCATTTT	-	TRBJ1-5	TRBV5-6	-
CSVEYARTEAFF	TGCAGCGTTGAGTACGCTAGGACTGAAGCTTTCTTT	-	TRBJ1-1	TRBV29-1	-
CASSARDSQETQYF	TGTGCCAGCAGCGCTAGGGACAGCCAAGAGACCCAGTACTTC	-	TRBJ2-5	TRBV7-9	TRBD1
CASSLVLAGDTQYF	TGTGCCAGCAGCTTAGTACTAGCGGGAGATACGCAGTATTTT	few	TRBJ2-3	TRBV7-2	TRBD2
CSVEETSLPYEQYF	TGCAGCGTTGAAGAAACTAGCCTACCCTACGAGCAGTACTTC	few	TRBJ2-7	TRBV29-1	-
CSAEGPNEQFF	TGCAGCGCTGAAGGGCCCAATGAGCAGTTCTTC	-	TRBJ2-1	TRBV29-1	-
CASSLPGGEQYF	TGTGCCAGCAGTTTACCCGGGGGGGAGCAGTACTTC	-	TRBJ2-7	TRBV27	TRBD2
CAISRDSGEQPQHF	TGTGCCATCAGTAGGGACTCCGGGGAACAGCCCCAGCATTTT	-	TRBJ1-5	TRBV10-3	-
CATRGRGDYNEQFF	TGTGCCACCAGAGGAAGGGGTGACTACAATGAGCAGTTCTTC	-	TRBJ2-1	TRBV15	-
CASGGGFPGHRDYGYTF	TGTGCCAGCGGAGGGGGATTCCCCGGGCACAGGGATTATGGCTACACCTTC	-	TRBJ1-2	TRBV25-1	-
CASSLTSTYEQYF	TGTGCCAGCAGCCTGACGTCAACCTACGAGCAGTACTTC	-	TRBJ2-7	TRBV7-2	-
CASRAGFEAFF	TGCGCCAGCAGGGCGGGGTTTGAAGCTTTCTTT	few	TRBJ1-1	TRBV5-1	-
CACYREGPYDTEAFF	TGTGCCTGTTACAGGGAGGGCCCCTACGACACTGAAGCTTTCTTT	-	TRBJ1-1	TRBV30	-
CSVLTGLNTEAFF	TGCAGCGTCCTAACAGGGTTGAACACTGAAGCTTTCTTT	once	TRBJ1-1	TRBV29-1	-
CSVEWRLGTDTQYF	TGCAGCGTTGAATGGCGTTTGGGCACAGATACGCAGTATTTT	once	TRBJ2-3	TRBV29-1	-
CASSLGLFTDTQYF	TGTGCCAGCAGCCTCGGACTTTTCACAGATACGCAGTATTTT	-	TRBJ2-3	TRBV7-3	-
CASSYSRPGTEAFF	TGTGCCAGCAGTTATTCCCGTCCGGGCACTGAAGCTTTCTTT	-	TRBJ1-1	TRBV27	-
CASSGGEQFF	TGTGCCAGCAGTGGGGGTGAGCAGTTCTTC	few	TRBJ2-1	TRBV2	-
CASSPQYQETQYF	TGTGCCAGCTCACCCCAGTACCAAGAGACCCAGTACTTC	-	TRBJ2-5	TRBV18	-
CASSLEAGRHGNEQFF	TGCGCCAGCAGCTTGGAAGCAGGTCGTCACGGGAATGAGCAGTTCTTC	-	TRBJ2-1	TRBV5-1	-
CSVEGAGGPTGELFF	TGCAGCGTTGAGGGAGCAGGGGGACCCACCGGGGAGCTGTTTTTT	few	TRBJ2-2	TRBV29-1	TRBD1
CASSTPLRGMFSGNTIYF	TGTGCCAGCAGCACCCCTCTTAGAGGGATGTTCTCTGGAAACACCATATATTTT	-	TRBJ1-3	TRBV9	-
CASSHHFRDRSYEQYF	TGCGCCAGCAGCCACCATTTCCGGGACCGCTCCTACGAGCAGTACTTC	-	TRBJ2-7	TRBV4-1	-
CACSTGRNEQFF	TGTGCCTGCAGCACAGGGAGGAATGAGCAGTTCTTC	-	TRBJ2-1	TRBV30	-
CASFSAGGRETQYF	TGTGCCAGTTTCTCAGCGGGGGGTCGGGAGACCCAGTACTTC	-	TRBJ2-5	TRBV30	TRBD2
CSARTGSDEKLFF	TGCAGCGCGCGGACAGGGTCGGACGAAAAACTGTTTTTT	-	TRBJ1-4	TRBV29-1	TRBD1
CSVEDSVQGATGELFF	TGCAGCGTTGAAGATTCGGTACAGGGGGCCACCGGGGAGCTGTTTTTT	-	TRBJ2-2	TRBV29-1	TRBD1
CACLFGELFF	TGTGCCTGTCTCTTCGGGGAGCTGTTTTTT	-	TRBJ2-2	TRBV30	-
CASTTGAGGNTIYF	TGTGCCAGCACTACTGGGGCAGGGGGGAACACCATATATTTT	-	TRBJ1-3	TRBV9	TRBD1